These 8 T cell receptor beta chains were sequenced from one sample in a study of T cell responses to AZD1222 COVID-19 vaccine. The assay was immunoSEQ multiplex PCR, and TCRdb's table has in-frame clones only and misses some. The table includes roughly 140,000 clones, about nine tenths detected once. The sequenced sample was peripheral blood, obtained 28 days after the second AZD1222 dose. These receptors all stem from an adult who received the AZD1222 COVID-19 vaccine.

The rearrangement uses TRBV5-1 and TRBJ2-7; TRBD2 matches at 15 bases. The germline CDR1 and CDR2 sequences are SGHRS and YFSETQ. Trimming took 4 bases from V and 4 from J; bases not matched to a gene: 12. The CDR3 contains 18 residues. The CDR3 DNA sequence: TGCGCCAGCAGCCCCAGTCGGACTAGCGGGGGGGCCGATTACGAGCAGTACTTC. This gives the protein CASSPSRTSGGADYEQYF.

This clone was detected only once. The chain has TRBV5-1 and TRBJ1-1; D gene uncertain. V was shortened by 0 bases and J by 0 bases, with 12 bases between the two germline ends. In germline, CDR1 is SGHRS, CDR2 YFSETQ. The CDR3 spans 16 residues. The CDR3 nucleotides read TGCGCCAGCAGCTTGGCCGGTCGTCCCGTGAACACTGAAGCTTTCTTT. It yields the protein CASSLAGRPVNTEAFF.

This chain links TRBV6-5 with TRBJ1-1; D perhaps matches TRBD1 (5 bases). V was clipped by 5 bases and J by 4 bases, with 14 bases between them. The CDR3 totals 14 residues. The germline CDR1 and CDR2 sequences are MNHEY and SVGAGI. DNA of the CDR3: TGTGCCAGCAGTCGGGACCGGAGGGGCACTGAAGCTTTCTTT. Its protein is CASSRDRRGTEAFF.

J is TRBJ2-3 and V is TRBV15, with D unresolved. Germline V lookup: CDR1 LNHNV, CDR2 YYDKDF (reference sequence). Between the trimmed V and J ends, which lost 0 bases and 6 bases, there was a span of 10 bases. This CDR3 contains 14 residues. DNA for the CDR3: TGTGCCACCAGCAGAGATCTGGGATCCGATACGCAGTATTTT. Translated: CATSRDLGSDTQYF. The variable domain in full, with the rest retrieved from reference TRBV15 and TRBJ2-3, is DAMVIQNPRYQVTQFGKPVTLSCSQTLNHNVMYWYQQKSSQAPKLLFHYYDKDFNNEADTPDNFQSRRPNTSFCFLDIRSPGLGDTAMYLCATSRDLGSDTQYFGPGTRLTVL.

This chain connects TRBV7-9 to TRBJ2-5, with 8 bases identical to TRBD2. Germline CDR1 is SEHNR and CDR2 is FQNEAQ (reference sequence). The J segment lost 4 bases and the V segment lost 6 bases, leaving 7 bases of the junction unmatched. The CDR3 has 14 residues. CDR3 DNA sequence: TGTGCCAGCAGGACGGGGGGGCGAGGAGAGACCCAGTACTTC. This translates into CASRTGGRGETQYF. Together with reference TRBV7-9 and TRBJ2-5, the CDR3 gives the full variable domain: DTGVSQNPRHKITKRGQNVTFRCDPISEHNRLYWYRQTLGQGPEFLTYFQNEAQLEKSRLLSDRFSAERPKGSFSTLEIQRTEQGDSAMYLCASRTGGRGETQYFGPGTRLLVL.

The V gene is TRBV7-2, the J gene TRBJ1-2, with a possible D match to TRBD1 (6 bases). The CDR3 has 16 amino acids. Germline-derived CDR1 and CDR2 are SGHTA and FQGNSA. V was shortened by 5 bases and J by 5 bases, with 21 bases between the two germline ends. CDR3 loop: CASSEGGSFKSYGYTF. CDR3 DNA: TGTGCCAGCAGCGAAGGGGGGTCCTTTAAATCATATGGCTACACCTTC.

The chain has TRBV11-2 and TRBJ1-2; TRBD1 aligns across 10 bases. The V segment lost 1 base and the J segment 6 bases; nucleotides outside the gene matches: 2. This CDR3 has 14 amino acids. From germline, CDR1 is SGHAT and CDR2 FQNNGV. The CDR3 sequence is CASSLGQGADGYTF. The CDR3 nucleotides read TGTGCCAGCAGCTTAGGACAGGGGGCGGATGGCTACACCTTC.

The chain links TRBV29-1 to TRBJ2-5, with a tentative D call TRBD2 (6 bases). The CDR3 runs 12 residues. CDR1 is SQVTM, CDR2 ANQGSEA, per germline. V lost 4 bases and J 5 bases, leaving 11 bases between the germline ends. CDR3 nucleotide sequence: TGCAGCGTTGTGGGCGGGGAGGAGACCCAGTACTTC. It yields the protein CSVVGGEETQYF.